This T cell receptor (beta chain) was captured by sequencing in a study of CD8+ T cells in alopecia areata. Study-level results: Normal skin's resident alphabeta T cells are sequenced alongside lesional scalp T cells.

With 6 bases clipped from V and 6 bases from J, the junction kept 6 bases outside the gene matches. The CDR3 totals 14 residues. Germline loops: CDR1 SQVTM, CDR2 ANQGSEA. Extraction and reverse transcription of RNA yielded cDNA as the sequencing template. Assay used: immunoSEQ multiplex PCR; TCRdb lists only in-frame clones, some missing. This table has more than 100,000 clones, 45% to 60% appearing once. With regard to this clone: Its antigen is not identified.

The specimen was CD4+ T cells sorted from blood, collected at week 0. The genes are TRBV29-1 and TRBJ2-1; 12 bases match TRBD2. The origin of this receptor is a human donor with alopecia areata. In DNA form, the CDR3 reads TGCAGCGTGACTAGCGGGAGCCGAGGCAATGAGCAGTTCTTC. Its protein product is CSVTSGSRGNEQFF.